This T cell receptor (beta chain) originates from a study of beta chain features in type 1 diabetes. Study-wide background: Comparable age, gender and cell yields were observed in patients relative to healthy donors.

General observations from the study: Highly expressing activated T cells could be over-counted with a cDNA template. Reduced insertions and increased deletions marked VDJ junctions in type 1 diabetes patients. In every one of the four CD4+ subsets, TCRB CDR3s were moderately but significantly shorter in Type 1 diabetes patients.

What was sequenced were expressed TCRB transcripts, since all of the isolated RNA had been reverse transcribed. Some clones are missing from TCRdb's copy, which holds only in-frame ones; the method was immunoSEQ multiplex PCR. The table shows around 280,000 clones, with roughly 15% occurring only once. This CDR3 is built from 13 residues. V lost 9 bases and J 3 bases, leaving 14 bases between the germline ends. Germline CDR1 reads SGHAT; CDR2 reads FQNNGV. There are a few counts of this clone. Its antigen is as yet unknown. The rearrangement uses TRBV11-2 and TRBJ2-5; D gene unclear. The clonotype comes from a man aged 18-30 years with type 1 diabetes. The specimen sequenced was naive CD4+ T cells from blood. DNA for the CDR3: TGTGCCAGTTCGATCGGAGAGAAAGAGACCCAGTACTTC. The encoded protein is CASSIGEKETQYF.